These T cell receptor beta chains were read from a single sample in a study of T cells in Graves' hyperthyroidism and ophthalmopathy. TCRdb re-called the multiplex PCR reads with MiXCR, one entry per CDR3 protein. The table includes about 740,000 distinct CDR3 sequences, less than 15% detected once. Sequencing was done on a sample of blood. These receptors all come from a woman under 30 with Graves' hyperthyroidism. CDR3s include the opening cysteine and the closing phenylalanine or tryptophan. The D gene is left open where the match is weak. Not every row has a clone size; where given, it reads once, few, many or a size class.

CDR3 protein: CASRRLNEKLFF
CDR3 DNA: TGTGCCAGCCGCCGCCTGAATGAAAAACTGTTTTTT
clone size: many
V gene: TRBV3-1
D gene: .
J gene: TRBJ1-4

CDR3 protein: CASSYTGSRQPQHF
CDR3 DNA: TGTGCCAGCAGTTACACAGGCTCAAGACAGCCCCAGCATTTT
clone size: .
V gene: TRBV6-5
D gene: .
J gene: TRBJ1-5

CDR3 protein: CASSYTDSYQPQHF
CDR3 DNA: TGTGCCAGCAGTTACACGGACAGCTATCAGCCCCAGCATTTT
clone size: many
V gene: TRBV6-2/TRBV6-3
D gene: .
J gene: TRBJ1-5

CDR3 protein: CASSQDPRGRTETQYF
CDR3 DNA: TGTGCCAGCAGCCAAGATCCCAGGGGGCGCACGGAGACCCAGTACTTC
clone size: many
V gene: TRBV14
D gene: TRBD1
J gene: TRBJ2-5

CDR3 protein: CASSPSLLAGGPSYNEQFF
CDR3 DNA: TGTGCCAGCAGCCCTAGTCTCCTAGCGGGAGGGCCATCCTACAATGAGCAGTTCTTC
clone size: .
V gene: TRBV7-9
D gene: TRBD2
J gene: TRBJ2-1

CDR3 protein: CASSLGPDREHEQYF
CDR3 DNA: TGTGCCAGCAGCTTAGGCCCGGACAGGGAGCACGAGCAGTACTTC
clone size: many
V gene: TRBV5-4
D gene: TRBD1
J gene: TRBJ2-7

CDR3 protein: CASSPGGGGSYNEQFF
CDR3 DNA: TGCGCCAGCAGCCCAGGAGGTGGCGGGAGTTACAATGAGCAGTTCTTC
clone size: .
V gene: TRBV5-1
D gene: TRBD2
J gene: TRBJ2-1

CDR3 protein: CASSFLSAGTEAFF
CDR3 DNA: TGTGCCAGCAGTTTTCTATCCGCGGGCACTGAAGCTTTCTTT
clone size: many
V gene: TRBV28
D gene: .
J gene: TRBJ1-1

CDR3 protein: CSHSGSRDSSGNTIYF
CDR3 DNA: TGCAGCCACTCGGGGTCCAGGGATAGCTCTGGAAACACCATATATTTT
clone size: many
V gene: TRBV20-1
D gene: .
J gene: TRBJ1-3

CDR3 protein: CASGGLGEGNQPQHF
CDR3 DNA: TGTGCCAGCGGGGGATTGGGGGAAGGCAATCAGCCCCAGCATTTT
clone size: many
V gene: TRBV28
D gene: .
J gene: TRBJ1-5

CDR3 protein: CASSLVSGRGNEQFF
CDR3 DNA: TGTGCCAGCAGCTTGGTCAGCGGGAGGGGAAATGAGCAGTTCTTC
clone size: many
V gene: TRBV11-2
D gene: TRBD2
J gene: TRBJ2-1

CDR3 protein: CASSRDRINEKLFF
CDR3 DNA: TGTGCCAGCAGCCGTGACAGGATTAATGAAAAACTGTTTTTT
clone size: few
V gene: TRBV7-9
D gene: .
J gene: TRBJ1-4

CDR3 protein: CASSQVPAGKHEQYF
CDR3 DNA: TGCGCCAGCAGCCAAGTCCCGGCAGGGAAGCACGAGCAGTACTTC
clone size: many
V gene: TRBV4-3
D gene: .
J gene: TRBJ2-7

CDR3 protein: CANPRGSNTEAFF
CDR3 DNA: TGTGCCAACCCCAGGGGCAGTAACACTGAAGCTTTCTTT
clone size: many
V gene: TRBV2
D gene: .
J gene: TRBJ1-1

CDR3 protein: CASSYSSGETYEQYF
CDR3 DNA: TGTGCCAGCAGTTACTCCTCAGGGGAAACCTACGAGCAGTACTTC
clone size: many
V gene: TRBV6-5
D gene: .
J gene: TRBJ2-7

CDR3 protein: CASSDEGTAYNEQFF
CDR3 DNA: TGTGCCAGCAGTGATGAGGGGACAGCGTACAATGAGCAGTTCTTC
clone size: many
V gene: TRBV2
D gene: TRBD1
J gene: TRBJ2-1

CDR3 protein: CASSFGPLGYTF
CDR3 DNA: TGTGCCAGCAGCTTCGGTCCCCTTGGCTACACCTTC
clone size: few
V gene: TRBV7-3
D gene: .
J gene: TRBJ1-2

CDR3 protein: CASRLGQPGETQYF
CDR3 DNA: TGTGCCAGCCGGCTCGGACAGCCGGGAGAGACCCAGTACTTC
clone size: many
V gene: TRBV7-9
D gene: .
J gene: TRBJ2-5

CDR3 protein: CASSLFAGTYLGQYF
CDR3 DNA: TGTGCCAGCAGTTTATTCGCAGGGACCTACCTCGGGCAGTACTTC
clone size: .
V gene: TRBV27
D gene: .
J gene: TRBJ2-7

CDR3 protein: CSASLRTSGLYNEQFF
CDR3 DNA: TGCAGTGCTAGTCTTCGGACTAGCGGGCTCTACAATGAGCAGTTCTTC
clone size: many
V gene: TRBV20-1
D gene: TRBD2
J gene: TRBJ2-1

CDR3 protein: CASSPASGQGAYEQYF
CDR3 DNA: TGTGCCAGCTCACCAGCAAGTGGACAGGGGGCCTACGAGCAGTACTTC
clone size: .
V gene: TRBV18
D gene: TRBD1
J gene: TRBJ2-7

CDR3 protein: CATSDLRQGATTGELFF
CDR3 DNA: TGTGCCACCAGTGATCTAAGACAGGGGGCGACCACCGGGGAGCTGTTTTTT
clone size: .
V gene: TRBV24-1
D gene: TRBD1
J gene: TRBJ2-2

CDR3 protein: CSAREGGVWGDTEAFF
CDR3 DNA: TGCAGTGCTAGAGAAGGGGGGGTTTGGGGGGACACTGAAGCTTTCTTT
clone size: few
V gene: TRBV20-1
D gene: .
J gene: TRBJ1-1

CDR3 protein: CASSSGGPLSLSYNEQFF
CDR3 DNA: TGTGCCAGCAGTTCGGGGGGACCGCTCAGCCTCTCCTACAATGAGCAGTTCTTC
clone size: few
V gene: TRBV28
D gene: TRBD2
J gene: TRBJ2-1

CDR3 protein: CSASPQGGGETQYF
CDR3 DNA: TGCAGTGCTAGTCCGCAGGGGGGGGGAGAGACCCAGTACTTC
clone size: .
V gene: TRBV20-1
D gene: .
J gene: TRBJ2-5

CDR3 protein: CASRGGDRWTGELFF
CDR3 DNA: TGTGCCAGCAGGGGCGGGGACCGCTGGACCGGGGAGCTGTTTTTT
clone size: .
V gene: TRBV27
D gene: .
J gene: TRBJ2-2

CDR3 protein: CASSSSGSDTDTQYF
CDR3 DNA: TGTGCCAGCAGCTCCAGCGGGAGTGATACAGATACGCAGTATTTT
clone size: many
V gene: TRBV11-2
D gene: TRBD2
J gene: TRBJ2-3

CDR3 protein: CASSLIAPNEQFF
CDR3 DNA: TGTGCCAGCAGCTTAATAGCGCCTAATGAGCAGTTCTTC
clone size: .
V gene: TRBV7-3
D gene: .
J gene: TRBJ2-1

CDR3 protein: CASSLTGGYTEAFF
CDR3 DNA: TGCGCCAGCAGCTTGACAGGGGGCTACACTGAAGCTTTCTTT
clone size: few
V gene: TRBV5-1
D gene: TRBD1
J gene: TRBJ1-1

CDR3 protein: CASSPRGGGLASSYNEQFF
CDR3 DNA: TGTGCCAGCAGCCCCCGTGGGGGAGGACTAGCCTCCTCCTACAATGAGCAGTTCTTC
clone size: many
V gene: TRBV11-2
D gene: TRBD2
J gene: TRBJ2-1

CDR3 protein: CASSLPGTRGTGELFF
CDR3 DNA: TGTGCCAGCAGCTTACCCGGGACACGCGGAACCGGGGAGCTGTTTTTT
clone size: .
V gene: TRBV7-9
D gene: .
J gene: TRBJ2-2

CDR3 protein: CATSDFSRVVGYTF
CDR3 DNA: TGTGCCACCAGTGATTTCTCCAGGGTGGTCGGCTACACCTTC
clone size: many
V gene: TRBV24-1
D gene: .
J gene: TRBJ1-2

CDR3 protein: CASSALRDIYEQYF
CDR3 DNA: TGTGCCAGCAGCGCACTTCGGGACATCTACGAGCAGTACTTC
clone size: few
V gene: TRBV7-8
D gene: .
J gene: TRBJ2-7

CDR3 protein: CASSSANRGVYGYTF
CDR3 DNA: TGTGCCAGCAGTTCAGCCAACAGGGGAGTCTATGGCTACACCTTC
clone size: .
V gene: TRBV9
D gene: TRBD1
J gene: TRBJ1-2

CDR3 protein: CASSQDRGSGQETQYF
CDR3 DNA: TGTGCCAGCAGCCAAGATCGCGGGAGTGGTCAGGAGACCCAGTACTTC
clone size: many
V gene: TRBV4-2
D gene: TRBD2
J gene: TRBJ2-5

CDR3 protein: CSARGPYGSAFYEQYF
CDR3 DNA: TGCAGTGCTAGGGGCCCCTATGGTAGCGCCTTCTACGAGCAGTACTTC
clone size: many
V gene: TRBV20-1
D gene: .
J gene: TRBJ2-7

CDR3 protein: CASSLDMDYYGYTF
CDR3 DNA: TGTGCCAGCAGCTTAGATATGGACTACTATGGCTACACCTTC
clone size: many
V gene: TRBV11-2
D gene: .
J gene: TRBJ1-2